A selection of T cell receptor beta chains follows, all from one sample in a study of Ad26.COV2.S vaccination and SARS-CoV-2 variants. Clones were read by immunoSEQ multiplex PCR, and TCRdb kept only the in-frame ones, dropping some. The repertoire consists of about 330,000 clones, with roughly 90% occurring once and the leading ten covering about 5%. Sequences were derived from peripheral blood, sampled in a trial of Ad26.COV2.S vaccine versus placebo. Receptors originate from a person between 18 and 65 years old who received the Ad26.COV2.S COVID-19 vaccine or a placebo. Each CDR3 is given with its conserved first and last residue. Fields, in order: clone size, J gene, D gene, V gene, CDR3 protein, CDR3 DNA. A D gene is named only where the DNA matches it firmly. Not all rows give a size; the values are once, few, many and, for expanded clones, a class.

>NA|TRBJ2-2|NA|TRBV5-6
CASSLDRHLTGELFF
TGTGCCAGCAGCCTTGACCGGCACTTAACCGGGGAGCTGTTTTTT
>NA|TRBJ1-2|NA|TRBV19
CASSTTGLYSNYGYTF
TGTGCCAGTAGTACGACGGGGCTATATTCCAACTATGGCTACACCTTC
>once|TRBJ2-7|TRBD2|TRBV20-1
CSASPTSGAIYEQYF
TGCAGTGCTAGTCCCACTAGCGGGGCGATCTACGAGCAGTACTTC
>NA|TRBJ2-7|NA|TRBV5-1
CASSPTPGLSGEQYF
TGCGCCAGCAGCCCTACCCCGGGGCTCAGCGGGGAGCAGTACTTC
>NA|TRBJ1-1|NA|TRBV2
CASTFRAEAFF
TGTGCCAGCACCTTTAGGGCTGAAGCTTTCTTT
>NA|TRBJ1-3|NA|TRBV5-1
CASSLEYQGRSGNTIYF
TGCGCCAGCAGCTTGGAATACCAGGGCCGCTCTGGAAACACCATATATTTT
>NA|TRBJ2-1|NA|TRBV4-3
CASSQDDGGYVGNEQFF
TGCGCCAGCAGCCAAGACGACGGAGGTTATGTTGGGAATGAGCAGTTCTTC
>NA|TRBJ1-2|TRBD1|TRBV20-1
CSASTGATNYGYTF
TGCAGTGCTAGTACAGGGGCCACTAACTATGGCTACACCTTC
>once|TRBJ2-1|TRBD1|TRBV9
CASSVSGQSHNEQFF
TGTGCCAGCAGCGTATCGGGACAGTCCCACAATGAGCAGTTCTTC
>NA|TRBJ1-2|TRBD1|TRBV6-2/TRBV6-3
CASSSLRQGYGYTF
TGTGCCAGCAGTTCGCTACGACAGGGCTATGGCTACACCTTC
>NA|TRBJ2-1|TRBD2|TRBV6-5
CASSPAGVANEQFF
TGTGCCAGCAGCCCAGCGGGGGTGGCCAATGAGCAGTTCTTC
>NA|TRBJ2-3|TRBD2|TRBV12-5
CASVLSGGGTDTQYF
TGTGCTAGTGTCCTTAGCGGGGGGGGGACAGATACGCAGTATTTT
>NA|TRBJ1-1|NA|TRBV7-6
CASSLDTNTEAFF
TGTGCCAGCAGCCTCGACACAAACACTGAAGCTTTCTTT